Described below is a single T cell receptor (beta chain) sequence and its context. The authors' processing: Estimates of nucleated cell counts were drawn from the amplification of reference gene primers. Sequenced by immunoSEQ multiplex PCR; TCRdb stores in-frame clones only, minus some. V, J and clone size derive from that table, while D and trimming were established from the DNA sequence. This sample has 360,000 or so clones; 83% occur once, and the top ten carry less than 6%. The data were obtained in a study of blood T cell repertoires in COVID-19. Germline V lookup: CDR1 LGHNA, CDR2 YNFKEQ. Trimming took 3 bases from V and 1 from J; bases not matched to a gene: 5. This CDR3 comprises 15 residues. Recruits, aged about 18 to 95 years, lived in 20 to 30 US areas. Grouping used clinical history reported by participants in a survey and questionnaire.

Sequencing used PBMCs or T cells enriched from blood (not recorded which). The chain joins TRBV4-2 to TRBJ1-1; 7 bases are shared with TRBD1. The sequence came from a woman between 50 and 59 years old who had recovered from COVID-19. Here the CDR3 reads CASSHRGNSNTEAFF. CDR3 in DNA: TGTGCCAGCAGCCACAGGGGGAATTCGAACACTGAAGCTTTCTTT.